The 10 T cell receptor beta chains listed next were all sequenced from one sample in a study of memory CD4+ T cells and cytomegalovirus serostatus. Only in-frame clones appear in the TCRdb table, and some are missing; sequencing was by immunoSEQ multiplex PCR. Among 61,000 or so clones listed, roughly 80% were seen once. Single viable CD3+CD4+CD8-CD45RO+ cells were sorted as the memory CD4+ T cells. The sequenced material came from memory CD4+ T cells from blood. The receptors were gathered from an adult in good health and CMV-seronegative. Some clones in this sample may be carry-over from other donors' samples.

This rearrangement joins TRBV5-1 to TRBJ2-7, with D perhaps TRBD1 or TRBD2 (6 bases each). The germline V gene encodes CDR1 SGHRS and CDR2 YFSETQ. CDR3 length: 15 amino acids. The V and J ends lost 0 bases and 0 bases respectively, with 10 bases between them. CDR3 residues: CASSLGGGPSYEQYF. CDR3 coding DNA: TGCGCCAGCAGCTTGGGAGGGGGGCCCTCCTACGAGCAGTACTTC.

The chain combines TRBV30 with TRBJ1-3; a weak D match, TRBD1 (6 bases). The V gene lost 0 bases and the J gene lost 3 bases, with 12 bases spanning the gap. Germline V gene lookup returns CDR1 GTSNPN and CDR2 SVGIG (reference sequence). The CDR3 length is 15 residues. The CDR3 here is CAWSVIRGVGNTIYF. CDR3 nucleotide sequence: TGTGCCTGGAGTGTAATCAGGGGAGTTGGAAACACCATATATTTT.

This clone turned up a few times. This chain uses TRBV30 with TRBJ1-1, with D unclear. The V end lost 4 bases, the J end lost 0 bases, and 6 bases lay between the germline ends. CDR1 and CDR2 from the germline V gene are GTSNPN and SVGIG (reference sequence). CDR3 length: 12 residues. In DNA, the CDR3 is TGTGCCTGGAAGAAGGTGAACACTGAAGCTTTCTTT. This gives the protein CAWKKVNTEAFF.

V gene TRBV7-9 combines with J gene TRBJ2-1; a possible D gene is TRBD1 (5 bases). The CDR3 has 12 residues. In germline, CDR1 is SEHNR, CDR2 FQNEAQ (reference sequence). The V and J ends lost 5 bases and 8 bases respectively, with 10 bases between them. The CDR3 spells CASSLGVDEQFF. The CDR3 nucleotides read TGTGCCAGCAGCCTAGGGGTCGATGAGCAGTTCTTC.

The chain carries TRBV5-5 and TRBJ1-1; 9 positions match TRBD1. Germline V gives CDR1 SGHKS, CDR2 YYEKEE (reference sequence). Germline trimming cut 1 base from V and 5 bases from J; bases unmatched to any gene: 12. The CDR3 covers 17 residues. The CDR3 DNA is TGTGCCAGCAGCTTGAACCCTTTCCCACAGGGGGCGACTGAAGCTTTCTTT. Translated, it gives CASSLNPFPQGATEAFF.

The J gene is TRBJ2-7, the V gene TRBV21-1. TRBV21-1 is termed a pseudogene. The CDR3 extends over 11 amino acids. CDR3 bases: TGTGCCAGCAGTGGCTATTACGAGCAGTACTTC. Amino acids: CASSGYYEQYF.

The chain joins TRBV30 to TRBJ2-2; TRBD1 might be the D (5 bases). CDR1 GTSNPN and CDR2 SVGIG come from the germline V gene (reference sequence). Trimming took off 4 bases at V and 9 bases at J, with 12 bases between the two ends. CDR3 length: 12 residues. CDR3 nucleotides: TGTGCCTGGAACCGACAGTCCCGGGAGCTGTTTTTT. This codes for CAWNRQSRELFF.

This clone was seen only a few times. The chain couples TRBV30 to TRBJ2-7; a possible D gene is TRBD2 (6 bases). This CDR3 is built from 12 residues. In germline, CDR1 is GTSNPN, CDR2 SVGIG (reference sequence). Trimming left V 4 bases short and J 0 bases short, with 7 bases between. The CDR3 nucleotides read TGTGCCTGGATGCGGGGCTCCTACGAGCAGTACTTC. This gives the protein CAWMRGSYEQYF.

This chain links TRBV4-3 with TRBJ1-2; maybe TRBD1 (6 bases). Germline V gene data show CDR1 as LGHNA and CDR2 as YSLEER. V lost 4 bases and J 4 bases, leaving 13 bases between the germline ends. This CDR3 comprises 14 residues. The CDR3 spells CASSPLGGPYGYTF. CDR3 coding DNA: TGCGCCAGCAGCCCCCTGGGGGGGCCCTATGGCTACACCTTC.

The chain recombines TRBV20-1 with TRBJ2-7; no reliable D call. Looked up from germline, CDR1 is DFQATT and CDR2 is SNEGSKA (reference sequence). CDR3 size: 11 residues. CDR3 region: CGPAASYEQYF. The CDR3 DNA follows: TGCGGGCCGGCAGCGAGCTACGAGCAGTACTTC.